The 25 T cell receptor beta chains presented below share a single source sample, sequenced in a study of vaccination and CD4 T cells after COVID-19. The treatment is: roughly 11-day PBMC culture with coronavirus spike peptide pools or control peptides (ViraFEST assay). According to the study, CD4+ T cells from the unexposed donor were gathered ahead of the COVID-19 pandemic (2011-2018). With the Oncomine TCR Beta short-read assay, DNA from cultured CD4+ T cells was sequenced. Each CDR3 protein gets one entry after TCRdb re-called the PCR reads with MiXCR. The table lists 5,000 to 6,000 distinct CDR3 sequences, about 34% of them singletons. These receptors lack a known antigen. Sequences were obtained from CD4+ T cells from blood, cultured in vitro. These receptors came from a human donor in good health.

The V and J genes are TRBV28 and TRBJ1-3; TRBD1 is a possible D gene (5 bases). The germline V gene encodes CDR1 MDHEN and CDR2 SYDVKM. This CDR3 has 14 amino acids. Trimming removed 4 bases from V and 7 bases from J, with 14 bases in between. The CDR3 nucleotides read TGTGCCAGCAGTTCAAGCGAGGGGCGGAACACCATATATTTT. It encodes CASSSSEGRNTIYF.

V is TRBV7-9 and J is TRBJ2-3, with 7 positions matching TRBD2. The CDR3 has 16 amino acids. The junction had 7 bases not matched to a gene; V was cut back by 1 base and J by 3 bases. Germline assignment: CDR1 SEHNR and CDR2 FQNEAQ (reference sequence). The DNA for the CDR3 is TGTGCCAGCAGCTTAGGGCGGGGAGGGAGGACAGATACGCAGTATTTT. Translating it yields CASSLGRGGRTDTQYF.

The chain is built from TRBV9 and TRBJ2-5; possibly TRBD2 for D (6 bases). The CDR3 is 15 amino acids. V lost 0 bases and J 4 bases, leaving 13 bases between the germline ends. Germline V lookup: CDR1 SGDLS, CDR2 YYNGEE. The DNA of the CDR3 is TGTGCCAGCAGCGTAGGGACGCTGGGGGGAGAGACCCAGTACTTC. Residues: CASSVGTLGGETQYF.

This chain connects TRBV6-1 to TRBJ1-2; 7 bases are shared with TRBD1. The CDR3 has 14 residues. Germline V gene data show CDR1 as MNHNS and CDR2 as SASEGT. Germline trimming cut 7 bases from V and 2 bases from J; bases unmatched to any gene: 7. The CDR3 bases are TGTGCCAGCAAGGGACAGAGTTTAAACTATGGCTACACCTTC. It encodes CASKGQSLNYGYTF.

This rearrangement joins TRBV29-1 to TRBJ1-2; no reliable D call. V lost 1 base to trimming and J lost 7 bases, with 19 bases between them. The CDR3 is made up of 15 amino acids. Germline V lookup: CDR1 SQVTM, CDR2 ANQGSEA. The CDR3 nucleotides read TGCAGCGTTGAAGCGGTACAGCTCCTACAAGGTGGCTACACCTTC. Amino acids: CSVEAVQLLQGGYTF.

The chain joins TRBV6-1 to TRBJ1-1; D might be TRBD1 (6 bases). CDR3 size: 13 residues. Germline loops: CDR1 MNHNS, CDR2 SASEGT. V was pared by 11 bases and J by 4 bases, with 17 bases between. The CDR3 DNA is TGTGCCGGCATCCCCACAGGGACCACTGAAGCTTTCTTT. It codes for CAGIPTGTTEAFF.

V usage is TRBV20-1 and J usage is TRBJ2-6; TRBD1 matches at 8 bases. Germline loops: CDR1 DFQATT, CDR2 SNEGSKA (reference sequence). Losses at the gene ends were 0 bases for V and 4 bases for J; bases not matched to a gene: 14. The CDR3 covers 19 residues. CDR3 nucleotide sequence: TGCAGTGCTAGAGATCTACGCCCCAGGGGGCTATCGGGGGCCAACGTCCTGACTTTC. It specifies CSARDLRPRGLSGANVLTF.

The rearrangement links TRBV11-3 to TRBJ2-5; D possibly corresponds to TRBD1 (5 bases). The CDR3 covers 12 residues. V was pared by 5 bases and J by 7 bases, with 11 bases between. Germline CDR1 is SGHNT and CDR2 is YENEEA. The CDR3 is CASSLGEGTQYF. CDR3 DNA sequence: TGTGCCAGCAGCCTAGGGGAAGGGACCCAGTACTTC.

For the CDR3, the DNA is TGCAGTGCTAGGGTATGGGGTACTGAAAGCGAGCAGTACTTC. It specifies CSARVWGTESEQYF. This chain uses TRBV20-1 with TRBJ2-7; D call uncertain. Between the trimmed V and J ends, which lost 3 bases and 6 bases, there was a span of 18 bases. Germline CDR1 DFQATT, CDR2 SNEGSKA (reference sequence). The CDR3 has 14 amino acids.

Only a few counts were recorded for this clonotype. V and J are TRBV7-2 and TRBJ2-5, with no clear D. The CDR3 consists of 14 residues. Deletions cut 0 bases from V and 2 bases from J, with 7 bases between. The germline CDR1 and CDR2 sequences are SGHTA and FQGNSA. The CDR3 sequence: CASSLAHAQETQYF. DNA for the CDR3: TGTGCCAGCAGCTTAGCGCATGCTCAAGAGACCCAGTACTTC.

This clonotype has only a few counts. The chain links TRBV20-1 to TRBJ1-2; tentative D call: TRBD1 (5 bases). The CDR3 is 14 residues long. The V end lost 3 bases, the J end lost 4 bases, and 15 bases lay between the germline ends. Per germline, CDR1 DFQATT and CDR2 SNEGSKA (reference sequence). CDR3 residues: CSASRDEGFYGYTF. The CDR3 bases are TGCAGTGCTAGCCGGGACGAGGGATTCTATGGCTACACCTTC.

Only a few counts were recorded for this clonotype. J is TRBJ2-5 and V is TRBV7-3; D may correspond to TRBD1 or TRBD2 (5 bases each). The CDR3 contains 14 residues. Germline values: CDR1 SGHTA, CDR2 FQGTGA. Trimming took off 4 bases at V and 5 bases at J, with 14 bases between the two ends. The CDR3 spells CASSSSAGTETQYF. As DNA, the CDR3 is TGTGCCAGCAGCTCCTCGGCCGGGACGGAGACCCAGTACTTC. The entire variable domain, with the rest obtained from reference TRBV7-3 and TRBJ2-5, is as follows: GAGVSQTPSNKVTEKGKYVELRCDPISGHTALYWYRQSLGQGPEFLIYFQGTGAADDSGLPNDRFFAVRPEGSVSTLKIQRTERGDSAVYLCASSSSAGTETQYFGPGTRLLVL.

The chain joins TRBV6-1 to TRBJ2-7; D could derive from TRBD1 or TRBD2 (5 bases each). The germline CDR1 and CDR2 sequences are MNHNS and SASEGT. V was shortened by 5 bases and J by 0 bases, with 20 bases between the two germline ends. The CDR3 extends over 17 amino acids. CDR3: CASSPLSGTKSSYEQYF. In DNA, the CDR3 is TGTGCCAGCAGTCCCCTGTCCGGGACCAAGAGCTCCTACGAGCAGTACTTC.

This clonotype was seen a few times. The chain has TRBV20-1 and TRBJ2-7, with D possibly called TRBD1 or TRBD2 (7 bases each). The germline V gene has CDR1 DFQATT and CDR2 SNEGSKA (reference sequence). V gave up 6 bases and J gave up 2 bases, with 17 bases separating them. The CDR3 length is 14 residues. The CDR3, as DNA: TGCAGTGCCCGGAGCCAGGGGGGGACCTACGAGCAGTACTTC. This codes for CSARSQGGTYEQYF.

V and J are TRBV6-2 or TRBV6-3 and TRBJ2-3; D is unresolved. The CDR3 length is 14 residues. Germline V CDR1 and CDR2: MNHEY, SVGEGT. V dropped 7 bases and J dropped 3 bases, with 14 bases sitting between them. Here the CDR3 DNA reads TGTGCCAGCACCCCGACATCTTGGACAGATACGCAGTATTTT. This encodes CASTPTSWTDTQYF.

This clonotype was picked up a small number of times. V is TRBV5-4 and J is TRBJ1-6; weak D call: TRBD1 (6 bases). Germline CDR1 reads SGHNT; CDR2 reads YYREEE (reference sequence). This CDR3 is 18 amino acids long. Between the trimmed V and J ends, which lost 0 bases and 2 bases, there was a span of 15 bases. CDR3 in amino acids: CASSLGRGGSAYNSPLHF. CDR3 DNA: TGTGCCAGCAGCTTGGGGCGAGGGGGGTCGGCCTATAATTCACCCCTCCACTTT.

This chain connects TRBV2 to TRBJ1-1; a possible D gene is TRBD1 (6 bases). This CDR3 is 16 amino acids long. CDR1 and CDR2 from the germline V gene are SNHLY and FYNNEI. The ends were cut back, 5 bases at V and 0 bases at J, with 16 bases in the middle. The CDR3 DNA sequence: TGTGCCAGCAGTTTGGGACAAGATTCCATGAACACTGAAGCTTTCTTT. Translating gives CASSLGQDSMNTEAFF.

The rearrangement links TRBV7-9 to TRBJ2-5; D remains ambiguous. V was cut by 3 bases and J by 1 base, with 3 bases left in between. The CDR3 has 12 residues. Germline V CDR1 and CDR2: SEHNR, FQNEAQ (reference sequence). Here the CDR3 reads CASSFSQETQYF. CDR3 coding DNA: TGTGCCAGCAGCTTCAGCCAAGAGACCCAGTACTTC.

This clonotype was detected a few times. CDR3 amino acids: CSAREASGRGTQYF. The CDR3 DNA reads TGCAGTGCTAGAGAGGCAAGCGGTAGGGGGACCCAGTACTTC. This chain connects TRBV20-1 to TRBJ2-5, with D possibly called TRBD1 or TRBD2 (5 bases each). The V end was cut by 0 bases, the J end by 7 bases, with 15 bases between. The CDR3 covers 14 residues. From germline, CDR1 is DFQATT and CDR2 SNEGSKA (reference sequence).

J is TRBJ2-2 and V is TRBV18, with 8 positions matching TRBD1. This CDR3 contains 15 residues. With V trimmed by 6 bases and J by 6 bases, 9 bases remained unmatched. CDR1 is KGHSH, CDR2 LQKENI, per germline. The CDR3 region is CASSPGQGDAGELFF. The CDR3 DNA reads as TGTGCCAGCTCCCCCGGACAGGGTGACGCCGGGGAGCTGTTTTTT.

The rearrangement joins TRBV2 to TRBJ2-3; no reliable D call. From germline, CDR1 is SNHLY and CDR2 FYNNEI. CDR3 length: 11 residues. V lost 10 bases and J 0 bases, leaving 5 bases between the germline ends. The CDR3 sequence: CATTSTDTQYF. Written as DNA, the CDR3 is TGTGCCACTACTAGCACAGATACGCAGTATTTT. Full variable domain (missing parts from reference TRBV2 and TRBJ2-3): EPEVTQTPSHQVTQMGQEVILRCVPISNHLYFYWYRQILGQKVEFLVSFYNNEISEKSEIFDDQFSVERPDGSNFTLKIRSTKLEDSAMYFCATTSTDTQYFGPGTRLTVL.

This clonotype showed up just a few times. This chain links TRBV27 with TRBJ1-6; no reliable D call. V lost 3 bases and J lost 11, with 14 bases in between. CDR1 MNHEY and CDR2 SMNVEV come from the germline V gene (reference sequence). This CDR3 region has 14 residues. CDR3 amino acids: CASSFRRQLPPLHF. DNA for the CDR3: TGTGCCAGCAGTTTTCGTCGGCAACTACCACCCCTCCACTTT.

This rearrangement joins TRBV6-5 to TRBJ1-6, with 10 bases that match TRBD1. This CDR3 region has 15 residues. J gave up 10 bases and V 4 bases, and 7 bases lay outside the gene matches. Germline CDR1 is MNHEY and CDR2 is SVGAGI. The DNA for the CDR3 is TGTGCCAGCAGTTCCCCGGGACAGGGGTACTCACCCCTCCACTTT. Translated, it gives CASSSPGQGYSPLHF.

The chain employs TRBV12-5 and TRBJ1-2; D remains unclear. The germline V gene encodes CDR1 LGHNT and CDR2 FRNRAP. Deletions cut 2 bases from V and 3 bases from J, with 7 bases between. The CDR3 covers 13 residues. The CDR3 sequence is CASGLIRDYGYTF. Here the CDR3 DNA reads TGTGCTAGTGGTTTGATCCGGGACTATGGCTACACCTTC.

In its sample, this clonotype ranks as large. In DNA form, the CDR3 reads TGTGCCAGCAGCCGCTATCTCTCCAATGAGCAGTTCTTC. It yields the protein CASSRYLSNEQFF. The V call is TRBV7-2, the J call TRBJ2-1; D gene ambiguous. V was cut by 5 bases and J by 6 bases, with 11 bases left in between. The CDR3 has 13 residues. CDR1 is SGHTA and CDR2 is FQGNSA in the germline V gene. Supplemented by reference TRBV7-2 and TRBJ2-1, the full variable domain reads GAGVSQSPSNKVTEKGKDVELRCDPISGHTALYWYRQSLGQGLEFLIYFQGNSAPDKSGLPSDRFSAERTGGSVSTLTIQRTQQEDSAVYLCASSRYLSNEQFFGPGTRLTVL.